This T cell receptor beta chain was recorded in a study of beta chain features in type 1 diabetes. Expressed TCRB transcripts were sequenced because the isolated RNA had all been reverse transcribed beforehand. TCRdb keeps only in-frame clones here, not all; method: immunoSEQ multiplex PCR. Among under 400,000 clones listed, 12% to 15% were seen once. Germline V gene sequence: CDR1 MNHEY, CDR2 SMNVEV (reference sequence). V lost 0 bases, J lost 5 bases, and 14 bases lay in between. This CDR3 region has 16 residues. The receptor's source is a man younger than 45 in good health. The sample consisted of central memory CD4+ T cells from blood. This chain joins TRBV27 and TRBJ1-5, with D unclear. CDR3 bases: TGTGCCAGCAGTTTATCGAGTAGGAGCCTCTATCAGCCCCAGCATTTT. Translating gives CASSLSSRSLYQPQHF.